This T cell receptor beta chain derives from a study of TIL therapy for anti-PD-1-resistant metastatic lung cancer. The immunoSEQ assay was v3. Survey-level samples got approximately 2 million read pairs; deep-level samples got about 5-6.5 million. Sequenced by immunoSEQ multiplex PCR; TCRdb stores in-frame clones only, minus some. The data hold tens of thousands of clones, with roughly 87% observed a single time. The germline CDR1 and CDR2 sequences are SGDLS and YYNGEE. The length of the CDR3 is 15 residues. V was clipped by 3 bases and J by 5 bases, with 15 bases between them. Regarding time point: pre-treatment sample, taken before nivolumab and TIL therapy.

The receptor's source is a person aged 25 to 79 with non-small cell lung cancer. This chain connects TRBV9 to TRBJ2-1; no definite D call. Here the sequenced sample was blood, taken at baseline. CDR3 in amino acids: CASSESPTTNNEQFF. The CDR3 DNA reads as TGTGCCAGCAGCGAGTCTCCCACTACCAACAATGAGCAGTTCTTC.